This TCR beta chain was recorded in a study of response to subunit inactivated influenza vaccine. Study conclusions and caveats: T cells newly recruited by each seasonal influenza vaccination are few, the authors suggested.

This CDR3 has 14 residues. The V gene's germline CDR1 is LNHDA and CDR2 SQIVND (reference sequence). V lost 3 bases and J 3 bases, leaving 8 bases between the germline ends. TCRdb processed the RT-PCR reads anew with MiXCR; each CDR3 protein has one entry. In the table there are a few hundred thousand distinct CDR3 sequences, roughly 15% of which are singletons. About this clonotype itself: Its cognate antigen is unknown.

This clonotype was obtained from a man over 45 who received an inactivated influenza vaccine. This sequence joins TRBV19 and TRBJ2-2; D might be TRBD1 or TRBD2, each matching 5 bases. The material was PBMCs from blood, obtained less than 13 days after vaccination. CDR3 region: CASSMQGDTGELFF. DNA for the CDR3: TGTGCCAGTAGTATGCAGGGAGACACCGGGGAGCTGTTTTTT.